This T cell receptor beta chain was profiled in a study of T cells in Graves' hyperthyroidism and ophthalmopathy. The overall study: At the time of initial diagnosis and before any treatment, peripheral blood was collected.

This clonotype appeared a few times. Its antigen remains unknown. The CDR3 is 16 amino acids. Germline CDR1 and CDR2: SGHTA and FQGNSA. Trimming cost V 5 bases and J 2 bases; bases outside gene matches: 11. Amplification of TCR beta CDR3 regions used RNA as the template. Researchers ran a first-round RT-PCR on the TCR CDR3 using the HTBI primer set. TCRdb ran MiXCR on the multiplex PCR reads and lists one entry per CDR3 protein. This sample has 660,000 or so distinct CDR3 sequences; 20% occur once, and the top ten carry roughly a third. Study-wide results and caveats: Most clonotypes expanded in the thyroid (above 0.001) were also present in blood.

The cohort's ophthalmopathy patients, a group with duration under 3 months, had a Clinical Activity Score of at least 3 and a NOSPECS grade of at least 4. Source material for PBMCs was more than 9.5 ml fresh peripheral blood. The chain combines TRBV7-2 with TRBJ2-7; TRBD2 matches at 8 bases. Sequencing input: blood. The sequence derives from a man aged 30 to 45 with Graves' ophthalmopathy. CDR3 nucleotides: TGTGCCAGCAGCCGGGGGGGCTCAAAGGGCGCCTACGAGCAGTACTTC. Its protein is CASSRGGSKGAYEQYF.